These 9 T cell receptor beta chains came from one sample sequenced in a study of neurological immune-mediated disorders. Indicated time point: longitudinal time-point 3. Each CDR3 protein is one row after TCRdb ran MiXCR on the 5' RACE reads. The sample yields around 100,000 distinct CDR3 sequences, roughly a tenth seen once. Sequencing was done on a sample of PBMCs. These receptors all stem from a female donor with HTLV-1-associated myelopathy (HAM/TSP).

There are many counts of this clonotype. The chain employs TRBV20-1 and TRBJ1-5; 7 nucleotides agree with TRBD1. CDR1 and CDR2 (germline): DFQATT, SNEGSKA (reference sequence). The V gene end was trimmed by 5 bases and the J gene end by 0 bases; junction bases not matched to a gene: 13. The CDR3 totals 17 residues. CDR3 in DNA: TGCAGTGCTTCCAGGGACAGCCGATATTATAGCAATCAGCCCCAGCATTTT. This sequence encodes CSASRDSRYYSNQPQHF.

This clonotype appeared many times. The V and J genes are TRBV28 and TRBJ2-1; 9 bases are a match to TRBD2. The CDR3 has 15 amino acids. Germline V CDR1 and CDR2: MDHEN, SYDVKM. V was clipped by 6 bases and J by 4 bases; unmatched bases: 7. The CDR3 nucleotides are TGTGCCAGCAGAACCGGGACTAGCTTTTACAATGAGCAGTTCTTC. Amino acid sequence: CASRTGTSFYNEQFF.

There are many counts of this clonotype. This chain joins TRBV18 and TRBJ2-5; D is perhaps TRBD1 or TRBD2 (7 bases each). Trimming removed 2 bases at V and 6 bases at J, with 16 bases between. Germline assignment: CDR1 KGHSH and CDR2 LQKENI. The CDR3 has 15 residues. CDR3 sequence reads: CASSPDGRGGQTQYF. In DNA form, the CDR3 reads TGTGCCAGCTCACCAGACGGCAGGGGGGGACAGACCCAGTACTTC.

This clonotype came up many times. In nucleotides, the CDR3 is TGCGCCAGCAGCCTTAGGGGGCAGGAAGATACGCAGTATTTT. It codes for CASSLRGQEDTQYF. The chain combines TRBV5-1 with TRBJ2-3, with 7 bases that match TRBD1. The CDR3 sequence is 14 residues long. Unmatched junction bases numbered 7, after V lost 4 bases and J lost 5 bases. The germline CDR1 and CDR2 sequences are SGHRS and YFSETQ.

About this clonotype itself: Given a much more abundant clone one base away, this may be a read error. The chain links TRBV5-1 to TRBJ2-7; 8 bases agree with TRBD1. CDR1 is SGHRS, CDR2 YFSETQ, per germline. The CDR3 runs to 13 residues. CDR3 sequence: CAISLDRATGQYF. The CDR3 nucleotides are TGCGCCATCAGCTTGGACAGGGCTACGGGGCAGTACTTC.

Many counts were recorded for this clonotype. This chain connects TRBV30 to TRBJ2-5; 8 bases agree with TRBD2. This CDR3 is 14 amino acids long. The V segment lost 8 bases and the J segment 5 bases; nucleotides outside the gene matches: 13. Germline V lookup: CDR1 GTSNPN, CDR2 SVGIG (reference sequence). The CDR3 sequence: CALRRAGGVETQYF. CDR3 coding DNA: TGTGCCCTGAGGAGGGCGGGGGGTGTGGAGACCCAGTACTTC.

This clonotype was observed at least ten times. The chain employs TRBV5-1 and TRBJ2-5; possible D gene TRBD2, 5 bases. Germline CDR1 reads SGHRS; CDR2 reads YFSETQ. CDR3 length: 14 residues. The V and J ends lost 0 bases and 6 bases respectively, with 12 bases between them. The CDR3 sequence is CASSLGAGVQTQYF. The CDR3 DNA sequence: TGCGCCAGCAGCTTGGGGGCCGGGGTTCAGACCCAGTACTTC.

The table lists this clonotype with many counts. This chain uses TRBV11-2 with TRBJ2-7; D remains ambiguous. CDR1 and CDR2 (germline): SGHAT, FQNNGV. V lost 5 bases and J 2 bases, leaving 10 bases between the germline ends. This CDR3 has 13 residues. CDR3 nucleotide sequence: TGTGCCAGCAGCCTCGACATAGCCTACGAGCAGTACTTC. The encoded protein is CASSLDIAYEQYF.

This clonotype was seen ten or more times. The chain uses TRBV7-8 and TRBJ2-3, with TRBD2 matching 13 bases. CDR3 length equals 17 residues. With 1 base clipped from V and 4 bases from J, the junction kept 5 bases outside the gene matches. Germline CDR1 SGHVS, CDR2 FQNEAQ. CDR3 amino acids: CASSLVLAGGPADTQYF. The CDR3 coding sequence is TGTGCCAGCAGCTTAGTACTAGCGGGGGGGCCCGCAGATACGCAGTATTTT.